Below are 7 T cell receptor beta chains sequenced from a single sample in a study of shared clonotypes between healthy human individuals. The protocol was immunoSEQ multiplex PCR, while the TCRdb copy is restricted to in-frame clones and leaves out a portion. The data show under 750,000 clones, 72% seen once. The sequenced sample consisted of memory CD4+ T cells sorted from blood. As to subset: CD45RA-negative fraction. These receptors came from a woman aged 25 to 39 in good health.

Concerning this clone: The same CDR3 is also encoded by other DNA sequences in this sample. The genes are TRBV5-1 and TRBJ2-3; perhaps TRBD1 as D (6 bases). This CDR3 has 15 residues. Germline V gene lookup returns CDR1 SGHRS and CDR2 YFSETQ. The V gene lost 4 bases and the J gene lost 0 bases, with 12 bases spanning the gap. The CDR3 is CASSQDRPSTDTQYF. Written as DNA, the CDR3 is TGCGCCAGCAGCCAAGACAGGCCTAGCACAGATACGCAGTATTTT.

This chain links TRBV30 with TRBJ1-2, with 9 bases aligning to TRBD1. V shed 4 bases and J 1 base; nucleotides not matched to a gene: 13. This CDR3 contains 17 residues. CDR1 is GTSNPN, CDR2 SVGIG, per germline (reference sequence). The CDR3 nucleotides read TGTGCCTGGACCCTAGGGCCGGGGACAGGGATTAACTATGGCTACACCTTC. The encoded protein is CAWTLGPGTGINYGYTF.

The chain employs TRBV11-2 and TRBJ2-3; 9 bases are shared with TRBD2. Germline V gene lookup returns CDR1 SGHAT and CDR2 FQNNGV. With 1 base clipped from V and 2 bases from J, the junction kept 4 bases outside the gene matches. CDR3 length: 16 residues. DNA of the CDR3: TGTGCCAGCAGCTTAGCCCTAGCGGGGACCACAGATACGCAGTATTTT. Its protein product is CASSLALAGTTDTQYF.

The chain joins TRBV15 to TRBJ2-5, with D unresolved. The germline gives CDR1 LNHNV, CDR2 YYDKDF (reference sequence). Between the trimmed V and J ends, which lost 1 base and 2 bases, there was a span of 8 bases. CDR3 length: 14 residues. The CDR3 DNA follows: TGTGCCACCAGCAGAGGGGCAGTACAAGAGACCCAGTACTTC. It yields the protein CATSRGAVQETQYF.

This chain connects TRBV7-9 to TRBJ2-5; 10 nucleotides match TRBD2. Trimming removed 5 bases from V and 5 bases from J; junction bases left unmatched: 5. The germline V gene encodes CDR1 SEHNR and CDR2 FQNEAQ (reference sequence). The CDR3 has 14 residues. The CDR3 loop is CASSRSGREETQYF. DNA of the CDR3: TGTGCCAGCAGCCGAAGCGGGAGGGAGGAGACCCAGTACTTC. The variable domain in full, completed from reference TRBV7-9 and TRBJ2-5, reads DTGVSQNPRHKITKRGQNVTFRCDPISEHNRLYWYRQTLGQGPEFLTYFQNEAQLEKSRLLSDRFSAERPKGSFSTLEIQRTEQGDSAMYLCASSRSGREETQYFGPGTRLLVL.

This CDR3 reads CASAPMGETQYF. Here the CDR3 DNA reads TGTGCCAGCGCCCCAATGGGCGAGACCCAGTACTTC. V and J are TRBV7-9 and TRBJ2-5; D not certain. The CDR3 sequence is 12 residues long. Per the germline V gene, CDR1 is SEHNR and CDR2 is FQNEAQ (reference sequence). Between the trimmed V and J ends, which lost 8 bases and 5 bases, there was a span of 12 bases.

The count of this clone is one. This chain links TRBV7-9 with TRBJ1-1; tentative D call: TRBD1 (5 bases). Germline V gene lookup returns CDR1 SEHNR and CDR2 FQNEAQ (reference sequence). Trimming left V 5 bases short and J 2 bases short, with 12 bases between. The CDR3 covers 14 residues. CDR3 loop: CASSPDGANTEAFF. CDR3 nucleotides: TGTGCCAGCAGCCCAGATGGGGCCAACACTGAAGCTTTCTTT. Full variable domain (rest looked up from reference TRBV7-9 and TRBJ1-1): DTGVSQNPRHKITKRGQNVTFRCDPISEHNRLYWYRQTLGQGPEFLTYFQNEAQLEKSRLLSDRFSAERPKGSFSTLEIQRTEQGDSAMYLCASSPDGANTEAFFGQGTRLTVV.